This TCR beta chain emerged from a study of identical twins. Regarding the study as a whole: Partial confounding of zero-insertion analyses by invariant MAIT and iNKT cells was possible. Out-of-frame alpha sequences shared by twins were enriched for low generation probability.

V was clipped by 1 base and J by 5 bases; unmatched bases: 2. The CDR3 spans 15 residues. CDR1 SGHRS and CDR2 YFSETQ come from the germline V gene. Details on this clonotype: What it binds is not known.

Every one of the donors was a healthy Caucasian. TCRdb analysed the 5' RACE reads with MiXCR anew, one entry per CDR3 protein. The data contain about 660,000 distinct CDR3 sequences, around 8.3% of them singletons. The same sample was also studied in work on yellow fever vaccine responses in identical twins.

This TCR was sampled from a woman in her late teens or twenties in good health. The rearrangement uses TRBV5-1 and TRBJ2-5, with TRBD2 matching over 13 bases. Source material: PBMCs. The CDR3 loop reads CASSLLLAGGETQYF. DNA for the CDR3: TGCGCCAGCAGCTTGTTACTAGCGGGAGGGGAGACCCAGTACTTC.